These 9 T cell receptor beta chains were all obtained from the same sample, sequenced in a study of blood T cell repertoires in COVID-19 (dated by TCRdb to the early 2020s). The receptor library was made with the immunoSEQ multiplex PCR assay. TCRdb's version of the immuneACCESS table is confined to in-frame rearrangements and falls short of the full clone set. An unresolved V gene accounts for under half of the shortfall where checked; the remainder is of unknown origin. A total of hundreds of thousands of clones appear in this sample, 70% to 90% of them only once. Jointly, the top ten make up over 0.95% of the sample. Sequenced input: PBMCs or T cells enriched from blood (not recorded which). The origin of the receptors is a man in his thirties or forties who had recovered from COVID-19.

The rearrangement joins TRBV27 to TRBJ1-5; D is ambiguous. The CDR3 spans 14 residues. Per germline, CDR1 MNHEY and CDR2 SMNVEV (reference sequence). The V and J ends lost 4 bases and 0 bases respectively, with 7 bases between them. The CDR3 protein is CASSSSDSNQPQHF. In DNA form, the CDR3 reads TGTGCCAGCAGTTCTTCAGATAGCAATCAGCCCCAGCATTTT.

The chain carries TRBV19 and TRBJ2-1; D gene ambiguous. With 7 bases removed from V and 0 bases from J, the gap between germline ends came to 7 bases. The CDR3 extends over 13 amino acids. Looked up from germline, CDR1 is LNHDA and CDR2 is SQIVND (reference sequence). As DNA, the CDR3 is TGTGCCAGTAACCCGAGCTCCTACAATGAGCAGTTCTTC. The encoded protein is CASNPSSYNEQFF.

V and J are TRBV28 and TRBJ1-5; 9 nucleotides line up with TRBD1. Losses at the gene ends were 5 bases for V and 2 bases for J; bases not matched to a gene: 4. Germline-derived CDR1 and CDR2 are MDHEN and SYDVKM. This CDR3 contains 15 residues. The CDR3 DNA is TGTGCCAGCAGTCTGGGACAGGGTGGCAATCAGCCCCAGCATTTT. Its protein is CASSLGQGGNQPQHF. Filled out from reference TRBV28 and TRBJ1-5, the complete variable domain reads DVKVTQSSRYLVKRTGEKVFLECVQDMDHENMFWYRQDPGLGLRLIYFSYDVKMKEKGDIPEGYSVSREKKERFSLILESASTNQTSMYLCASSLGQGGNQPQHFGDGTRLSIL.

The V gene is TRBV2, the J gene TRBJ2-3; the match to TRBD2 covers 10 bases. The V gene end was trimmed by 4 bases and the J gene end by 0 bases; junction bases not matched to a gene: 16. Germline lookup yields CDR1 SNHLY and CDR2 FYNNEI. The CDR3 spans 20 residues. In nucleotides, the CDR3 is TGTGCCAGCAGTGGAGCGCTTCTCGGCCTAGCGGGGGCTAGCACAGATACGCAGTATTTT. It encodes CASSGALLGLAGASTDTQYF. The full variable domain, completed using reference TRBV2 and TRBJ2-3, is EPEVTQTPSHQVTQMGQEVILRCVPISNHLYFYWYRQILGQKVEFLVSFYNNEISEKSEIFDDQFSVERPDGSNFTLKIRSTKLEDSAMYFCASSGALLGLAGASTDTQYFGPGTRLTVL.

This chain connects TRBV9 to TRBJ1-3; D is ambiguous. Per the germline V gene, CDR1 is SGDLS and CDR2 is YYNGEE. There are 15 residues in the CDR3. Trimming took off 0 bases at V and 0 bases at J, with 7 bases between the two ends. CDR3 protein: CASSVGRSSGNTIYF. The CDR3 region has the DNA TGTGCCAGCAGCGTAGGGCGGAGCTCTGGAAACACCATATATTTT. Filled out from reference TRBV9 and TRBJ1-3, the complete variable domain reads DSGVTQTPKHLITATGQRVTLRCSPRSGDLSVYWYQQSLDQGLQFLIQYYNGEERAKGNILERFSAQQFPDLHSELNLSSLELGDSALYFCASSVGRSSGNTIYFGEGSWLTVV.

The chain joins TRBV24-1 to TRBJ1-5, with D possibly being TRBD1 (5 bases). CDR1 is KGHDR and CDR2 is SFDVKD in the germline V gene. There are 13 residues in the CDR3. Trimming pared 3 bases from V and 4 bases from J, leaving 6 bases between. CDR3 sequence (DNA): TGTGCCACCAGTGATCGGGGGAATCAGCCCCAGCATTTT. Protein sequence: CATSDRGNQPQHF.

The gene calls are TRBV7-2 and TRBJ2-3, with D possibly TRBD2 on 5 matching bases. Trimming left V 2 bases short and J 0 bases short, with 9 bases between. Per germline, CDR1 SGHTA and CDR2 FQGNSA. The CDR3 is made up of 15 amino acids. CDR3 nucleotides: TGTGCCAGCAGCTTACGGGGTAAGAGCACAGATACGCAGTATTTT. It specifies CASSLRGKSTDTQYF.

CDR3 DNA: TGTGCCAGCAGCTTCGGGACTACATACGAGCAGTACTTC. As protein: CASSFGTTYEQYF. The gene calls are TRBV7-2 and TRBJ2-7, with 7 bases matching TRBD2. V gave up 3 bases and J gave up 4 bases; unmatched junction bases: 3. Germline V CDR1 and CDR2: SGHTA, FQGNSA. This CDR3 has 13 amino acids.

The chain uses TRBV9 and TRBJ2-7, with 8 bases fitting TRBD2. V dropped 5 bases and J dropped 4; count of bases not matched to a gene: 11. Germline lookup yields CDR1 SGDLS and CDR2 YYNGEE. The CDR3 has 15 residues. CDR3 loop: CASRKRGGVRYEQYF. CDR3 nucleotide sequence: TGTGCCAGCAGGAAACGGGGGGGAGTGAGGTACGAGCAGTACTTC.